Listed here are 16 T cell receptor beta chains from one sample, sequenced in a study of cytotoxic CD8 clonotypes in ibrutinib-treated CLL. The table came from immunoSEQ multiplex PCR; TCRdb's copy has only in-frame clones and leaves some out. The sample shows about 35,000 clones, 49% of them seen only once. Sequences were derived from PBMCs, sampled before ibrutinib treatment. Receptors originate from a human donor with chronic lymphocytic leukemia.

The rearrangement links TRBV5-6 to TRBJ2-7; TRBD1 aligns across 9 bases. Germline values: CDR1 SGHDT, CDR2 YYEEEE. The CDR3 covers 15 residues. The junction had 6 bases not matched to a gene; V was cut back by 3 bases and J by 2 bases. CDR3 nucleotide sequence: TGTGCCAGCAGCTCCGGGACAGGGCGTACCTACGAGCAGTACTTC. Residues: CASSSGTGRTYEQYF.

This clone has a handful of counts. The rearrangement links TRBV25-1 to TRBJ2-5, with a weak D call TRBD1 (6 bases). The germline CDR1 and CDR2 sequences are MGHDK and SYGVNS. The CDR3 totals 15 residues. Deletions cut 1 base from V and 7 bases from J, with 16 bases between. The CDR3 DNA follows: TGTGCCAGCAGTGAATCCGACAGGTACCGGGGGACCCAGTACTTC. Amino acid sequence: CASSESDRYRGTQYF.

The chain has TRBV6-1 and TRBJ2-5; maybe TRBD1 (5 bases). The CDR3 covers 12 residues. Trimming removed 6 bases from V and 5 bases from J, with 10 bases in between. Per germline, CDR1 MNHNS and CDR2 SASEGT. The CDR3 DNA is TGTGCCAGCAGCAGGGTTCTGGAGACCCAGTACTTC. Translation gives CASSRVLETQYF.

The chain couples TRBV4-2 to TRBJ2-3, with 12 positions matching TRBD2. The CDR3 is 16 residues long. Germline assignment: CDR1 LGHNA and CDR2 YNFKEQ. The J segment lost 3 bases and the V segment lost 0 bases, leaving 1 base of the junction unmatched. The CDR3 DNA reads as TGTGCCAGCAGCCAAGAACTAGCGGGGGGTACAGATACGCAGTATTTT. Amino acid sequence: CASSQELAGGTDTQYF.

The gene calls are TRBV30 and TRBJ1-2, with D perhaps TRBD1 (6 bases). V shed 5 bases and J shed 3 bases, with 19 bases lying between them. Germline lookup yields CDR1 GTSNPN and CDR2 SVGIG (reference sequence). CDR3 length: 15 amino acids. Here the CDR3 reads CAWGPLTGYYYGYTF. The CDR3, as DNA: TGTGCCTGGGGGCCACTCACAGGGTACTACTATGGCTACACCTTC.

V gene TRBV28 combines with J gene TRBJ2-3; 9 positions match TRBD1. The ends lost 5 bases at V and 4 bases at J; junction bases unmatched: 10. The germline V gene has CDR1 MDHEN and CDR2 SYDVKM. This CDR3 is built from 16 residues. The CDR3 DNA reads TGTGCCAGCAGTGAACTACAGGGGGCGTTGGCAGATACGCAGTATTTT. This translates into CASSELQGALADTQYF. The whole variable domain, remainder taken from reference TRBV28 and TRBJ2-3, is DVKVTQSSRYLVKRTGEKVFLECVQDMDHENMFWYRQDPGLGLRLIYFSYDVKMKEKGDIPEGYSVSREKKERFSLILESASTNQTSMYLCASSELQGALADTQYFGPGTRLTVL.

The chain links TRBV19 to TRBJ2-3; D not resolved. The germline V and J ends were trimmed by 3 bases and 4 bases, with 5 bases remaining between them. This CDR3 contains 12 residues. Germline CDR1 LNHDA, CDR2 SQIVND (reference sequence). Here the CDR3 DNA reads TGTGCCAGTAGTATGTTCGCAGATACGCAGTATTTT. Amino acid sequence: CASSMFADTQYF. The whole variable domain, filled in from reference TRBV19 and TRBJ2-3, reads DGGITQSPKYLFRKEGQNVTLSCEQNLNHDAMYWYRQDPGQGLRLIYYSQIVNDFQKGDIAEGYSVSREKKESFPLTVTSAQKNPTAFYLCASSMFADTQYFGPGTRLTVL.

The chain carries TRBV29-1 and TRBJ1-1, with TRBD1 as a possible D gene (5 bases). Trimming took 2 bases from V and 4 from J, leaving 23 bases between them. The CDR3 length is 17 residues. Germline V lookup: CDR1 SQVTM, CDR2 ANQGSEA. DNA of the CDR3: TGCAGCGTTGAATATCGTGATGTGGGGGAGCGGGCCACTGAAGCTTTCTTT. Translation: CSVEYRDVGERATEAFF.

The rearrangement joins TRBV7-2 to TRBJ1-2; D is unresolved. Trimming left V 4 bases short and J 4 bases short, with 19 bases between. The CDR3 sequence is 16 residues long. Per the germline V gene, CDR1 is SGHTA and CDR2 is FQGNSA. CDR3 sequence: CASSSYPGGRLYGYTF. CDR3 coding DNA: TGTGCCAGCAGCTCCTACCCAGGAGGGCGCCTCTATGGCTACACCTTC.

This clone was picked up a small number of times. This chain joins TRBV4-1 and TRBJ2-3; D possibly corresponds to TRBD1 (6 bases). Trimming shortened V by 1 base and J by 1 base, and 12 bases separated the two germline ends. CDR3 length: 16 residues. Germline lookup yields CDR1 MGHRA and CDR2 YSYEKL. CDR3 loop: CASSQVGRGGTDTQYF. As DNA, the CDR3 is TGCGCCAGCAGCCAAGTCGGCAGGGGCGGCACAGATACGCAGTATTTT.

CDR3 DNA sequence: TGTGCCAGCAGTTACTCGAAAGGGGGGAACACTGAAGCTTTCTTT. This gives the protein CASSYSKGGNTEAFF. This sequence joins TRBV6-6 and TRBJ1-1; D might be TRBD1 (6 bases). Germline V gene data show CDR1 as MNHNY and CDR2 as SVGAGI (reference sequence). The CDR3 has 15 amino acids. Trimming took 0 bases from V and 1 from J, leaving 9 bases between them.

The table lists this clone with a few counts. This rearrangement joins TRBV29-1 to TRBJ1-1; D perhaps matches TRBD1 (6 bases). V was shortened by 6 bases and J by 5 bases, with 19 bases between the two germline ends. The germline V gene encodes CDR1 SQVTM and CDR2 ANQGSEA. The CDR3 is 14 residues long. CDR3 sequence (DNA): TGCAGCGTCGCCGGGACATCAGATGGGACTGAAGCTTTCTTT. Its protein product is CSVAGTSDGTEAFF. Full variable domain (outside the CDR3, taken from reference TRBV29-1 and TRBJ1-1): SAVISQKPSRDICQRGTSLTIQCQVDSQVTMMFWYRQQPGQSLTLIATANQGSEATYESGFVIDKFPISRPNLTFSTLTVSNMSPEDSSIYLCSVAGTSDGTEAFFGQGTRLTVV.

V usage is TRBV5-1 and J usage is TRBJ1-1; TRBD1 might be the D (5 bases). The CDR3 totals 15 residues. V was trimmed by 0 bases and J by 3 bases, leaving 12 bases between them. Germline CDR1 and CDR2: SGHRS and YFSETQ. The CDR3 nucleotides read TGCGCCAGCAGCTTGGCCGGGGTAGGGGACACTGAAGCTTTCTTT. Translation: CASSLAGVGDTEAFF.

This clone was observed a handful of times. The V call is TRBV7-9, the J call TRBJ1-2; maybe TRBD1 (5 bases). Germline V gene data show CDR1 as SEHNR and CDR2 as FQNEAQ (reference sequence). The CDR3 loop spans 14 amino acids. The V end lost 2 bases, the J end lost 2 bases, and 9 bases lay between the germline ends. Here the CDR3 reads CASSLRSGNYGYTF. CDR3 in DNA: TGTGCCAGCAGCTTACGCTCAGGGAACTATGGCTACACCTTC.

V and J are TRBV6-6 and TRBJ1-1; TRBD1 is a possible D gene (5 bases). This CDR3 comprises 16 residues. The germline V and J ends were trimmed by 2 bases and 6 bases, with 19 bases remaining between them. CDR1 MNHNY and CDR2 SVGAGI come from the germline V gene (reference sequence). Here the CDR3 reads CASSYPSGTELAEAFF. The CDR3 bases are TGTGCCAGCAGTTACCCTTCCGGGACCGAACTGGCTGAAGCTTTCTTT.

In its sample, this clone was seen a few times. The chain couples TRBV7-3 to TRBJ2-1; the match to TRBD1 covers 8 bases. The V and J ends lost 5 bases and 6 bases, in that order; junction bases with no gene match: 3. Germline V gene sequence: CDR1 SGHTA, CDR2 FQGTGA. The CDR3 sequence is 13 residues long. CDR3 region: CASSVDRANEQFF. The CDR3 DNA sequence: TGTGCCAGCAGCGTGGACAGGGCCAATGAGCAGTTCTTC.